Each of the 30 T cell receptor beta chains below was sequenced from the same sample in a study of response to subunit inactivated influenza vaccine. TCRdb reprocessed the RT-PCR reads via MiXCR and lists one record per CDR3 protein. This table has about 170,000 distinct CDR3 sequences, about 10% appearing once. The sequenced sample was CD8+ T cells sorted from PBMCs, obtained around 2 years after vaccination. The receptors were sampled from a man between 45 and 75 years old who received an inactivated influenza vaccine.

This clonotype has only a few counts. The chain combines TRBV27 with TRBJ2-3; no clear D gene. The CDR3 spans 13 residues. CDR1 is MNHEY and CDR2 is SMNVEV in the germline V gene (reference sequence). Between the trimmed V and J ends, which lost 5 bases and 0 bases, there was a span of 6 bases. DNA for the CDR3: TGTGCCAGCAGTCCGACTAGCACAGATACGCAGTATTTT. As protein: CASSPTSTDTQYF.

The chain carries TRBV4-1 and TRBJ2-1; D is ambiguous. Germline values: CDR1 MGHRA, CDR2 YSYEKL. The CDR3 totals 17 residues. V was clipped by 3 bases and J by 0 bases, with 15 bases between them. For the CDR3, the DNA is TGCGCCAGCAGCCAGGACCTTAGGAAGAGCTCCTACAATGAGCAGTTCTTC. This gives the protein CASSQDLRKSSYNEQFF.

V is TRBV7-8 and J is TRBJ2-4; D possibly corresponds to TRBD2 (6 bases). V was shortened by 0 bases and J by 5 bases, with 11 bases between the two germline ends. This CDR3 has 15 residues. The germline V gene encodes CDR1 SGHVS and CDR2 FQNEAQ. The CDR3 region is CASSLARGGQNIQYF. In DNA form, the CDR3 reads TGTGCCAGCAGCTTAGCGCGGGGTGGGCAAAACATTCAGTACTTC.

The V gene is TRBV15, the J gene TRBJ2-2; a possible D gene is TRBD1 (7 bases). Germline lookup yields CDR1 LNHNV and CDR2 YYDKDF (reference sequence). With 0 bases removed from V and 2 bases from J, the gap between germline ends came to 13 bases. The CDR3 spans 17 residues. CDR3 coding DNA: TGTGCCACCAGCAGAGACGGAGGGGGCTCAAACACCGGGGAGCTGTTTTTT. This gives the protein CATSRDGGGSNTGELFF.

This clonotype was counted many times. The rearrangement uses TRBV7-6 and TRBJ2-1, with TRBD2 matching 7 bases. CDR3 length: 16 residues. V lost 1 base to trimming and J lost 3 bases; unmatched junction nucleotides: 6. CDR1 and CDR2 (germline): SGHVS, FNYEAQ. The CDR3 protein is CASSLVVRGSYNEQFF. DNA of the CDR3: TGTGCCAGCAGCTTAGTGGTGCGCGGGAGCTACAATGAGCAGTTCTTC.

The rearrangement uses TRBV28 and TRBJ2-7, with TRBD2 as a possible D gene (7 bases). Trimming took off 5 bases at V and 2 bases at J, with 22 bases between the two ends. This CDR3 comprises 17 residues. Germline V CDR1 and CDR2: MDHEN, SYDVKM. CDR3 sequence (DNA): TGTGCCAGCAGTCTAAGGGGGGGGCGGGCTCGGACCTACGAGCAGTACTTC. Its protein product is CASSLRGGRARTYEQYF. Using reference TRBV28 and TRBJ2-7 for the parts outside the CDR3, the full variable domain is DVKVTQSSRYLVKRTGEKVFLECVQDMDHENMFWYRQDPGLGLRLIYFSYDVKMKEKGDIPEGYSVSREKKERFSLILESASTNQTSMYLCASSLRGGRARTYEQYFGPGTRLTVT.

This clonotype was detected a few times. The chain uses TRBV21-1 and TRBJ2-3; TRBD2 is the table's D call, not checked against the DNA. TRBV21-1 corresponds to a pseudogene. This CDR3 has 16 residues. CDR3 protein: CASSKLSGRVTDTQYF. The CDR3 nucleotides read TGTGCCAGCAGCAAATTGAGCGGGAGGGTCACAGATACGCAGTATTTT.

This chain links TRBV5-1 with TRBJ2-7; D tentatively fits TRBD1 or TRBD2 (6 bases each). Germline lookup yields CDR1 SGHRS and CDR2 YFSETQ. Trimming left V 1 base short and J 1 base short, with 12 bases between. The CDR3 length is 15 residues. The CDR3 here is CASSLTGRLSYEQYF. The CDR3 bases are TGCGCCAGCAGCTTGACAGGGAGGTTATCCTACGAGCAGTACTTC.

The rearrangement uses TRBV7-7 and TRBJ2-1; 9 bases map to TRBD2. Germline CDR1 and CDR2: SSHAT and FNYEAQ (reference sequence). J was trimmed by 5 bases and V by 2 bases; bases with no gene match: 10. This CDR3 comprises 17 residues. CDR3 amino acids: CASSLRELAGEDNEQFF. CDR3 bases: TGTGCCAGCAGCTTACGAGAATTAGCGGGAGAGGACAATGAGCAGTTCTTC. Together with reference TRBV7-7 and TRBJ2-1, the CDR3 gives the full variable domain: GAGVSQSPRYKVTKRGQDVTLRCDPISSHATLYWYQQALGQGPEFLTYFNYEAQPDKSGLPSDRFSAERPEGSISTLTIQRTEQRDSAMYRCASSLRELAGEDNEQFFGPGTRLTVL.

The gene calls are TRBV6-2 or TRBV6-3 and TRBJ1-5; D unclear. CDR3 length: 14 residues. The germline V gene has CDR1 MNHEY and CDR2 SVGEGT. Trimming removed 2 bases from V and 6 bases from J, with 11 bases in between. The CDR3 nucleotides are TGTGCCAGCAGTTACGGGCCAGTCGGTCAGCCCCAGCATTTT. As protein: CASSYGPVGQPQHF.

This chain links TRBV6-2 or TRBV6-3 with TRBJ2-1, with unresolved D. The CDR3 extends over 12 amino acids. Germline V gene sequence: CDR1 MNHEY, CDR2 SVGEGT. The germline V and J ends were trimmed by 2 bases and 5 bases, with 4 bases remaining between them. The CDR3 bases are TGTGCCAGCAGTTACCCACACAATGAGCAGTTCTTC. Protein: CASSYPHNEQFF.

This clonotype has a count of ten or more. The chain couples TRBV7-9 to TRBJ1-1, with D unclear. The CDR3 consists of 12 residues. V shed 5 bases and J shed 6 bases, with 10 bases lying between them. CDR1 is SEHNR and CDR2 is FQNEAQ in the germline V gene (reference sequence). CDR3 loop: CASSPRGSEAFF. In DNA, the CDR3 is TGTGCCAGCAGCCCCCGAGGGTCTGAAGCTTTCTTT.

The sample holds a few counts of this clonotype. In nucleotides, the CDR3 is TGTGCCAGCGCTAACCCCGGGGAGCTGTTTTTT. As protein: CASANPGELFF. This chain links TRBV4-2 with TRBJ2-2; D ambiguous. V was cut by 8 bases and J by 6 bases, with 7 bases left in between. The CDR3 consists of 11 residues. From germline, CDR1 is LGHNA and CDR2 YNFKEQ.

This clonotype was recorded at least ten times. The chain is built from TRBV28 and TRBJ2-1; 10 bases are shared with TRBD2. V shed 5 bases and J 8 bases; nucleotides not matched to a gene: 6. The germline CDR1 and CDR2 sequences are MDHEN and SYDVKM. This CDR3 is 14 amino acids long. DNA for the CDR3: TGTGCCAGCAGTGCGGCTAGCGGGAGAGATGAGCAGTTCTTC. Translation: CASSAASGRDEQFF.

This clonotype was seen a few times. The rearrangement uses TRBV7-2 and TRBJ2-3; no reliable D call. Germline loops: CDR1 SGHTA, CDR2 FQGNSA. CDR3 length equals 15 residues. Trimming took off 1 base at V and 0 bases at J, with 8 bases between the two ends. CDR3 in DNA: TGTGCCAGCAGCTTAGGGGCAGAGAGCACAGATACGCAGTATTTT. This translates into CASSLGAESTDTQYF. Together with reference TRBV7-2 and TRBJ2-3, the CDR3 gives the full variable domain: GAGVSQSPSNKVTEKGKDVELRCDPISGHTALYWYRQSLGQGLEFLIYFQGNSAPDKSGLPSDRFSAERTGGSVSTLTIQRTQQEDSAVYLCASSLGAESTDTQYFGPGTRLTVL.

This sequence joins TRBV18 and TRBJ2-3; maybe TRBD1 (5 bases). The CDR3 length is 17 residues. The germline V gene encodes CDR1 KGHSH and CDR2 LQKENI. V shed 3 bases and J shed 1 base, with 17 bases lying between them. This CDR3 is CASSPDRGQKGTDTQYF. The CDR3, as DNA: TGTGCCAGCTCACCTGACAGAGGACAAAAGGGCACAGATACGCAGTATTTT.

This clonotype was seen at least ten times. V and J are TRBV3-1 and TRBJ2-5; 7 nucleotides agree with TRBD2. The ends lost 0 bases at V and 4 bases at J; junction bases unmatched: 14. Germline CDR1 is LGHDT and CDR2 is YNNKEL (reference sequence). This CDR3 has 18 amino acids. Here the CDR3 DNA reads TGTGCCAGCAGCCAAGATACGAGTCGGGCGGGAGCCCCAGAGACCCAGTACTTC. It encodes CASSQDTSRAGAPETQYF.

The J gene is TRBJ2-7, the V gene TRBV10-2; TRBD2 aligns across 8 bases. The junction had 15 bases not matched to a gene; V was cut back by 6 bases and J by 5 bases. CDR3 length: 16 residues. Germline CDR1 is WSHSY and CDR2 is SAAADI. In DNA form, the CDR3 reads TGCGCCAGCAGGTTTGACAGGACTAGCCGCGATCACGAGCAGTACTTC. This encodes CASRFDRTSRDHEQYF.

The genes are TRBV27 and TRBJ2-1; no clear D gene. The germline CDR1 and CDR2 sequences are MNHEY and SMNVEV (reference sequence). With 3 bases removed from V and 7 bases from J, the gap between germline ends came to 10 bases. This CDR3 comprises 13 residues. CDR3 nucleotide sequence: TGTGCCAGCAGTTTCAGAGGCCGGAATGAGCAGTTCTTC. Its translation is CASSFRGRNEQFF.

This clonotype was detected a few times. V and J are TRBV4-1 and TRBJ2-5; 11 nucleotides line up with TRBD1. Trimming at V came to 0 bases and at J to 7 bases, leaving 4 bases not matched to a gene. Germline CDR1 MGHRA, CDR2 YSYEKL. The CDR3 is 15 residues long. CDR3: CASSQDRGQGVTQYF. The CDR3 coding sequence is TGCGCCAGCAGCCAAGATAGGGGACAGGGGGTGACCCAGTACTTC.

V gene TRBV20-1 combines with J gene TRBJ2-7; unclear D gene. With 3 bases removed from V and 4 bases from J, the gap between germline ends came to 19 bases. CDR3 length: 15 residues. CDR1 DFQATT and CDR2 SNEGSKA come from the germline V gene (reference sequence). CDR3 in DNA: TGCAGTGCTAGTGTCGGGTACGGTTCTATATACGAGCAGTACTTC. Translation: CSASVGYGSIYEQYF.

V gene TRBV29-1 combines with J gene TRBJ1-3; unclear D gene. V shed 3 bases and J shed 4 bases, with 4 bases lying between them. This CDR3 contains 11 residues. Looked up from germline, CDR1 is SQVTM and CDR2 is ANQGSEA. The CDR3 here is CSVDLGNTIYF. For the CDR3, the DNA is TGCAGCGTTGACTTGGGAAACACCATATATTTT.

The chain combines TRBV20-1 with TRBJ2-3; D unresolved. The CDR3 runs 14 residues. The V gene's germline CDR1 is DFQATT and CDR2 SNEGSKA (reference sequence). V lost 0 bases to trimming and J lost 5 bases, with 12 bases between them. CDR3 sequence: CSARDHNVGDTQYF. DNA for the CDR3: TGCAGTGCTAGAGATCATAATGTCGGAGATACGCAGTATTTT.

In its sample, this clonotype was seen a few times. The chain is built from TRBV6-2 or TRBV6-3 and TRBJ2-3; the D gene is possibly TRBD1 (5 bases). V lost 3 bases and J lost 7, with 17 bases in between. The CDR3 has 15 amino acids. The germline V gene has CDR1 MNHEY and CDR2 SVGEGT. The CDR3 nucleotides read TGTGCCAGCAGTTATACGGACAACTATGGGAATACGCAGTATTTT. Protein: CASSYTDNYGNTQYF.

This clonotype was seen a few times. The CDR3 DNA is TGTGCCAGCAGCTTAGCGAGTAGCGGGAGAGAACGCACCGGGGAGCTGTTTTTT. It yields the protein CASSLASSGRERTGELFF. This chain connects TRBV7-6 to TRBJ2-2, with 9 bases aligning to TRBD2. V shed 0 bases, J shed 4 bases, and the junction held 9 bases outside the gene matches. In germline, CDR1 is SGHVS, CDR2 FNYEAQ. The CDR3 has 18 residues.

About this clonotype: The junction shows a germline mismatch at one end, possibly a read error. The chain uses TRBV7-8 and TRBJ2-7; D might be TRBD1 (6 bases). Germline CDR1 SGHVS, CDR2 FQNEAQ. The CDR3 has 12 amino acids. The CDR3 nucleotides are TGTGCCAGCAGCTTAGCCGGGACACCGGCTGACTTC. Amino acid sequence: CASSLAGTPADF.

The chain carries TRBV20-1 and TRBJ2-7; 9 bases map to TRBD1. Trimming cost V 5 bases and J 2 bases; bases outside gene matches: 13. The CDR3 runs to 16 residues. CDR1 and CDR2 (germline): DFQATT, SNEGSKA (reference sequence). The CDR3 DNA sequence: TGCAGTGCTCGATCCTCGACAGGGGGTGTGCCCTACGAGCAGTACTTC. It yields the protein CSARSSTGGVPYEQYF.

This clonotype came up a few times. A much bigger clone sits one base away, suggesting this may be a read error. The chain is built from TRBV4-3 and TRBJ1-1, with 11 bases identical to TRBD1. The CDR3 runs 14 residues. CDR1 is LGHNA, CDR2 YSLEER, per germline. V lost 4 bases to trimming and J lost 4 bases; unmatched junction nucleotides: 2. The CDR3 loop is CASSRDRGVTEAFF. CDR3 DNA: TGCGCCAGCAGCCGGGACAGGGGGGTCACTGAAGCTTTCTTT.

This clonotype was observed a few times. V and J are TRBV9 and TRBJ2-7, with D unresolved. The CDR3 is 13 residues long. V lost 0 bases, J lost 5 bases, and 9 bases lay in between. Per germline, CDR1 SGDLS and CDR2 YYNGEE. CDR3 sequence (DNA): TGTGCCAGCAGCGTAGAAGTTCTCGACGAGCAGTACTTC. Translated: CASSVEVLDEQYF.

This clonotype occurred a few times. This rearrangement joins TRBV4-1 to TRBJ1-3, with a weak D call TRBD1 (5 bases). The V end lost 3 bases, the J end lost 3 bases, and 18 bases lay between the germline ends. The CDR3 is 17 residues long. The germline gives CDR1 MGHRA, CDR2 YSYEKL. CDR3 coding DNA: TGCGCCAGCAGCCACCCCGGGACCCAGGGAATTGGAAACACCATATATTTT. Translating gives CASSHPGTQGIGNTIYF.